These T cell receptor beta chains were read from a single sample in a study of blood T cell repertoires in COVID-19. TCRdb keeps only in-frame clones here, not all; method: immunoSEQ multiplex PCR. The repertoire holds some 60,000 clones, roughly 88% seen once, with around 1.5% in the top ten. Sequencing used peripheral blood. The receptors shown here come from a human donor in a cohort sampled during active COVID-19. Both conserved end residues are trimmed from each CDR3.

TRBJ2-7 TRBV4-2 ASSQALAGAKFREQY
TRBJ1-4 TRBV29-1 SATQRQVAANEKLF
TRBJ2-3 TRBV4-2 ASSQDGGTSGRALPDTQY
TRBJ2-3 TRBV7-2 ASSSYSRSTDTQY
TRBJ1-1 TRBV6-6 ASSSYGTDTEAF
TRBJ2-7 TRBV28 ASRVPGTGVYEQY
TRBJ1-1 TRBV28 ASSLWHRTNTEAF
TRBJ1-5 TRBV25-1 ASRPTGGAGQPQH
TRBJ2-3 TRBV28 ASSPRLLVSRPDTQY
TRBJ2-2 TRBV4-2 ASSQDPTFELF
TRBJ2-7 TRBV28 ASSPSLGGPAGEGEQY
TRBJ2-7 TRBV4-2 ASSQVYGEGGFYEQY
TRBJ2-7 TRBV15 ATSRVVGQEQY
TRBJ2-7 TRBV7-9 ASSLNGRSYEQY
TRBJ2-7 TRBV10-1 ASRSSGQGADEQY
TRBJ2-2 TRBV19 ASSTRGGASDGELF
TRBJ2-5 TRBV5-4 ASSLSSGRARETQY
TRBJ2-6 TRBV3-1/TRBV3-2 ASSQWETGANVLT
TRBJ1-2 TRBV4-1 ASSQESSSNYGYT
TRBJ1-4 TRBV4-1 ASSQPYRGKYEKLF
TRBJ2-1 TRBV6-5 ARKCGLAEYNEQF
TRBJ2-1 TRBV19 ASSMGAAYNEQF
TRBJ1-2 TRBV6-5 ASSRGEADGYT
TRBJ2-1 TRBV28 ASSSELKRESAYNEQF
TRBJ2-2 TRBV9 ASSREESGAYTGELF
TRBJ2-7 TRBV7-2 ASSKRVGGPSEQY
TRBJ1-2 TRBV5-8 ASSSMDRASGYT
TRBJ1-5 TRBV28 ASKRGGSGNQPQH
TRBJ2-7 TRBV28 ATVAGGETYEQY
TRBJ2-3 TRBV7-9 ASSLASSTDTQY
TRBJ1-1 TRBV28 ASGGRLLNTEAF
TRBJ2-7 TRBV9 ASSARSGGYEQY
TRBJ1-6 TRBV6-1 ASSERQPRDNSPLH
TRBJ2-1 TRBV7-8 ASRPAGTSGTSQSDEQF
TRBJ2-7 TRBV9 ASSVAPGGTYEQY
TRBJ2-4 TRBV4-2 ASSQGTGLAKNIQY
TRBJ2-1 TRBV5-1 ASSLDGLAANEQF
TRBJ1-1 TRBV3-1/TRBV3-2 ASSQGRNTEAF
TRBJ1-1 TRBV14 ASSRLRGGGAVAEAF
TRBJ2-3 TRBV6-2/TRBV6-3 ASSYSRPTGGRASSTDTQY
TRBJ2-5 TRBV6-2/TRBV6-3 ASSYLRGETQY
TRBJ2-7 TRBV6-2/TRBV6-3 ASSPRGYEQY
TRBJ2-7 TRBV20-1 SASGQGNYEQY
TRBJ2-7 TRBV2 AGAAASLYEQY
TRBJ1-1 TRBV24-1 ATNAGLNTEAF
TRBJ1-4 TRBV10-3 AISRTGSNEKLF
TRBJ2-3 TRBV7-2 ASSLVGGATDTQY
TRBJ1-2 TRBV12-3/TRBV12-4 ASSLDSFYGYT
TRBJ2-7 TRBV7-6 ASSRSQLYEQY
TRBJ2-1 TRBV3-1/TRBV3-2 ASSPLSAGVRNEQF
TRBJ2-1 TRBV7-9 ASSPGRSSYNEQF
TRBJ1-5 TRBV18 ASSPGGLQPQH